The rows below give T cell receptor beta chains drawn from one sample of a study of T cells after yellow fever vaccination. TCRdb used MiXCR to reprocess the 5' RACE reads, holding one entry per CDR3 protein. This table holds a few hundred thousand distinct CDR3 sequences, about a sixth found once. The specimen comprised PBMCs, sampled less than 6 days after the first yellow fever vaccination. The origin of the receptors is a man between 18 and 35 years old who received the YFV17D yellow fever vaccine. Each CDR3 is given with its conserved first and last residue. The D gene is left open where the match is weak. Rows give clone size only sometimes, using once, few, many, or a class for an expanded clone.

J: TRBJ2-3
V: TRBV12-3/TRBV12-4
size: few
D: -
DNA: TGTGCCAGCAGTTTATTTGCGGGGCGCACAGATACGCAGTATTTT
CDR3: CASSLFAGRTDTQYF

J: TRBJ2-5
V: TRBV3-1
size: -
D: TRBD2
DNA: TGTGCCAGCAGCCAAGCCACCGCTAGCGGGGGGTTGGAGACCCAGTACTTC
CDR3: CASSQATASGGLETQYF

J: TRBJ2-5
V: TRBV29-1
size: -
D: TRBD2
DNA: TGCAGCGGAGCGGGGGGGCCTGGGGAGACCCAGTACTTC
CDR3: CSGAGGPGETQYF

J: TRBJ2-5
V: TRBV7-2
size: -
D: TRBD2
DNA: TGTGCCAGCAGCCCCCAGCGGGGCACAGAGACCCAGTACTTC
CDR3: CASSPQRGTETQYF

J: TRBJ1-2
V: TRBV29-1
size: -
D: -
DNA: TGCAGCGTTGAGCGGAGCTATGGCTACACCTTC
CDR3: CSVERSYGYTF

J: TRBJ1-6
V: TRBV4-2
size: -
D: TRBD1
DNA: TGTGCCAGCAGCCAAGATGACAGGGATAATTCACCCCTCCACTTT
CDR3: CASSQDDRDNSPLHF

J: TRBJ1-6
V: TRBV12-3/TRBV12-4
size: many
D: TRBD1
DNA: TGTGCCAGCAGTCCCCGGGACAGGGGTAATTCACCCCTCCACTTT
CDR3: CASSPRDRGNSPLHF

J: TRBJ1-5
V: TRBV11-2
size: -
D: -
DNA: TGTGCCAGCAGCTTAGGAGTTGGTGACAGCCTGAGCAATCAGCCCCAGCATTTT
CDR3: CASSLGVGDSLSNQPQHF

J: TRBJ2-3
V: TRBV7-3
size: many
D: TRBD2
DNA: TGTGCCAGCAGCTTGGGCGGACTAGCGGGCACAGATACGCAGTATTTT
CDR3: CASSLGGLAGTDTQYF

J: TRBJ1-1
V: TRBV4-3
size: -
D: -
DNA: TGCGCCAGCAGCCAAGTCGGGGGTAGGGGATACACTGAAGCTTTCTTT
CDR3: CASSQVGGRGYTEAFF

J: TRBJ2-3
V: TRBV28
size: -
D: -
DNA: TGTGGCAGCTCCATTGCTGCGTCTAGCACAGATACGCAGTATTTT
CDR3: CGSSIAASSTDTQYF

J: TRBJ1-4
V: TRBV11-2
size: few
D: -
DNA: TGTGCCAGCACCAGACTTGGGGGAGAAAAACTGTTTTTT
CDR3: CASTRLGGEKLFF

J: TRBJ2-5
V: TRBV20-1
size: few
D: -
DNA: TGCAGTGCTCTCTCCGGTCTAGCGTCGAGTGAGACCCAGTACTTC
CDR3: CSALSGLASSETQYF

J: TRBJ2-7
V: TRBV5-4
size: -
D: -
DNA: TGTGCCAGCAGTTACACAGGGACGAACTACGAGCAGTACTTC
CDR3: CASSYTGTNYEQYF

J: TRBJ1-5
V: TRBV4-1
size: few
D: -
DNA: TGCGCCAGCAGCCAAGATCCGGGGGGTCAGCCCCAGCATTTT
CDR3: CASSQDPGGQPQHF

J: TRBJ2-1
V: TRBV6-5
size: many
D: TRBD1
DNA: TGTGCCAGCAGCTACACAGGGGAGCATTACAATGAGCAGTTCTTC
CDR3: CASSYTGEHYNEQFF

J: TRBJ1-4
V: TRBV5-1
size: -
D: -
DNA: TGCGCCAGCTCGGGGGGCTCGGAAAAACTGTTTTTT
CDR3: CASSGGSEKLFF

J: TRBJ2-7
V: TRBV6-1
size: -
D: TRBD1
DNA: TGTGCCAGCAGTGATTATGGGACAGGGGTGGTCCAGTACTACGAGCAGTACTTC
CDR3: CASSDYGTGVVQYYEQYF

J: TRBJ2-3
V: TRBV7-3
size: few
D: -
DNA: TGTGCCAGCAGTATAGGCCCCCTAGATACGCAGTATTTT
CDR3: CASSIGPLDTQYF

J: TRBJ1-5
V: TRBV5-1
size: -
D: -
DNA: TGCGCCAGCAGAGGAGGTAAAGGCCAGCCCCAGCATTTT
CDR3: CASRGGKGQPQHF

J: TRBJ2-7
V: TRBV7-6
size: few
D: TRBD1
DNA: TGTGCCAGCAGCCCCGTGACAGGGCGTACCTACGAGCAGTACTTC
CDR3: CASSPVTGRTYEQYF

J: TRBJ2-2
V: TRBV29-1
size: -
D: TRBD2
DNA: TGCAGCGCTGCGGCGGGGGGAACCGGGGAGCTGTTTTTT
CDR3: CSAAAGGTGELFF

J: TRBJ2-5
V: TRBV11-2
size: -
D: -
DNA: TGTGCCAGCAGCTTAGAGGCAGGGGGGGGGTATAGCCACCAAGAGACCCAGTACTTC
CDR3: CASSLEAGGGYSHQETQYF

J: TRBJ1-5
V: TRBV20-1
size: few
D: -
DNA: TGCAGTGCAAGCTCCAACTACCCAAAATACAGGGAGAGTCAGCCCCAGCATTTT
CDR3: CSASSNYPKYRESQPQHF

J: TRBJ2-1
V: TRBV7-9
size: -
D: -
DNA: TGTGCCAGCAGCCCCCCCCCCAATGAGCAGTTCTTC
CDR3: CASSPPPNEQFF

J: TRBJ2-5
V: TRBV9
size: few
D: TRBD2
DNA: TGTGCCAGCAGCTCACCACACTTACCGGGACTAGCGGGGGAACAAGAGACCCAGTACTTC
CDR3: CASSSPHLPGLAGEQETQYF

J: TRBJ2-3
V: TRBV12-3/TRBV12-4
size: many
D: TRBD1
DNA: TGTGCCAGCAGATGGACAGGGGCGGCAGATACGCAGTATTTT
CDR3: CASRWTGAADTQYF

J: TRBJ1-1
V: TRBV5-1
size: few
D: TRBD1
DNA: TGCGCCAGCAGCCCTGACAGGGGGAACATGAACACTGAAGCTTTCTTT
CDR3: CASSPDRGNMNTEAFF

J: TRBJ2-7
V: TRBV6-5
size: -
D: TRBD2
DNA: TGTGCCAGCAGTTACCAGCGGGGGGCCTACGAGCAGTACTTC
CDR3: CASSYQRGAYEQYF

J: TRBJ2-7
V: TRBV4-1
size: -
D: -
DNA: TGCGCCAGCAGCCAAGAAGGGACCCGGGACGCATCCGAGCAGTACTTC
CDR3: CASSQEGTRDASEQYF

J: TRBJ1-2
V: TRBV20-1
size: -
D: -
DNA: TGCAGTGCTAGAGCATCGCTGAACTATGGCTACACCTTC
CDR3: CSARASLNYGYTF

J: TRBJ1-1
V: TRBV28
size: -
D: TRBD1
DNA: TGTGCCAGCAGTTTCATTCTGCAGGGGGGGCGAGACACTGAAGCTTTCTTT
CDR3: CASSFILQGGRDTEAFF

J: TRBJ1-1
V: TRBV4-1
size: -
D: -
DNA: TGCGCCAGCAGCCAAGCCGCGACAGGGAACACTGAAGCTTTCTTT
CDR3: CASSQAATGNTEAFF

J: TRBJ1-5
V: TRBV4-1
size: -
D: TRBD1
DNA: TGCGCCAGCAGCCACAGGGGGTTGGATAGCAATCAGCCCCAGCATTTT
CDR3: CASSHRGLDSNQPQHF

J: TRBJ2-2
V: TRBV3-1
size: few
D: -
DNA: TGTGCCAGCAGCCAGGGGTACACCGGGACGGATCGGACCGGGGAGCTGTTTTTT
CDR3: CASSQGYTGTDRTGELFF

J: TRBJ1-3
V: TRBV20-1
size: -
D: -
DNA: TGCAGTGCTAGCCGGCCTGGAAACACCATATATTTT
CDR3: CSASRPGNTIYF

J: TRBJ1-2
V: TRBV7-9
size: -
D: -
DNA: TGTGCCAGCAGCTTAGGGCAGCTCTCTAACTATGGCTACACCTTC
CDR3: CASSLGQLSNYGYTF

J: TRBJ1-2
V: TRBV7-9
size: few
D: TRBD1
DNA: TGTGCCAGCAGCGAAGGACAGGGCCTCTACTATGGCTACACCTTC
CDR3: CASSEGQGLYYGYTF

J: TRBJ1-6
V: TRBV20-1
size: -
D: -
DNA: TGCAGTGCTTCCACCGGGCCTATCGGGTCACCCCTCCACTTT
CDR3: CSASTGPIGSPLHF

J: TRBJ1-4
V: TRBV7-2
size: few
D: -
DNA: TGTGCCAGCAGCTTACAAGGGGGGGTCACTAATGAAAAACTGTTTTTT
CDR3: CASSLQGGVTNEKLFF